Listed below are T cell receptor beta chains from one sample, sequenced in a study of blood T cell repertoires in COVID-19. Measured with immunoSEQ multiplex PCR; TCRdb has only the in-frame clones, and not every one. Here the sample spans 80,000 to 130,000 clones, around 85% being singletons. Sequences were obtained from PBMCs or T cells enriched from blood (not recorded which). These receptors were obtained from a woman between 50 and 59 years old who had recovered from COVID-19. The CDR3 runs from the conserved cysteine through the conserved F or W. D genes are given only for firm matches. The listing skips clone size in some rows; elsewhere it reads once, few, many or a size class.

clone size | J gene | V gene | CDR3 length | D gene | CDR3 protein | CDR3 DNA
NA | TRBJ1-1 | TRBV27 | 12 | NA | CASRTSYTEAFF | TGTGCCAGCAGGACAAGTTACACTGAAGCTTTCTTT
NA | TRBJ1-2 | TRBV2 | 13 | NA | CASSEEVNYGYTF | TGTGCCAGCAGTGAGGAGGTGAACTATGGCTACACCTTC
NA | TRBJ1-1 | TRBV10-1 | 12 | NA | CASSPDGTQAFF | TGCGCCAGCAGTCCGGACGGGACTCAGGCTTTCTTT
NA | TRBJ2-5 | TRBV24-1 | 17 | TRBD1 | CATSERSTGGVQETQYF | TGTGCCACCAGTGAACGGAGCACAGGGGGTGTACAAGAGACCCAGTACTTC
NA | TRBJ1-5 | TRBV6-2/TRBV6-3 | 16 | NA | CASSYPPGQSNQPQHF | TGTGCCAGCAGTTATCCGCCTGGACAGAGCAATCAGCCCCAGCATTTT
NA | TRBJ2-2 | TRBV20-1 | 15 | NA | CSASPGEGMTGELFF | TGCAGTGCTAGTCCCGGGGAAGGGATGACCGGGGAGCTGTTTTTT
NA | TRBJ2-3 | TRBV9 | 16 | TRBD1 | CASSPDRGRDPDTQYF | TGTGCCAGCAGCCCGGACAGGGGGCGCGATCCAGATACGCAGTATTTT
NA | TRBJ1-2 | TRBV28 | 14 | TRBD1 | CASNNDRVRGGYTF | TGTGCCAGCAATAACGACAGGGTTCGCGGCGGCTACACCTTC
NA | TRBJ1-2 | TRBV28 | 14 | NA | CASSLAGVVYGYTF | TGTGCCAGCAGTTTGGCAGGGGTGGTCTATGGCTACACCTTC
NA | TRBJ2-7 | TRBV6-5 | 14 | NA | CASTSLAGGYEQYF | TGTGCCAGCACCTCTCTTGCCGGAGGCTACGAGCAGTACTTC
NA | TRBJ1-1 | TRBV18 | 16 | NA | CASSPWTGTMNTEAFF | TGTGCCAGCTCACCATGGACCGGGACAATGAACACTGAAGCTTTCTTT
NA | TRBJ2-2 | TRBV24-1 | 12 | TRBD2 | CATSQRDGELFF | TGTGCCACCAGTCAGCGGGACGGGGAGCTGTTTTTT
NA | TRBJ2-7 | TRBV7-8 | 15 | NA | CASSLDGTVSYEQYF | TGTGCCAGCAGCTTAGACGGGACTGTCTCCTACGAGCAGTACTTC
NA | TRBJ2-5 | TRBV18 | 14 | TRBD2 | CASIGLAGGETQYF | TGTGCCAGCATCGGACTAGCGGGGGGTGAGACCCAGTACTTC
NA | TRBJ1-6 | TRBV7-9 | 16 | TRBD1 | CASSSDRVGYNSPLHF | TGTGCCAGCAGCTCGGACAGGGTGGGTTATAATTCACCCCTCCACTTT
NA | TRBJ1-2 | TRBV2 | 14 | TRBD1 | CASTGGGQARGYTF | TGTGCCAGCACCGGGGGCGGACAGGCGAGGGGCTACACCTTC
NA | TRBJ2-1 | TRBV5-4 | 13 | NA | CASSLPTINEQFF | TGTGCCAGCAGCCTTCCGACTATAAATGAGCAGTTCTTC
NA | TRBJ1-5 | TRBV30 | 17 | TRBD1 | CAWRSKAGTGSNQPQHF | TGTGCCTGGAGATCAAAAGCGGGGACAGGCAGCAATCAGCCCCAGCATTTT
NA | TRBJ2-3 | TRBV28 | 12 | TRBD2 | CATRPPGLQQYF | TGTGCCACCAGGCCACCGGGACTACAGCAGTATTTT
NA | TRBJ2-2 | TRBV24-1 | 12 | TRBD2 | CATSDPGRELFF | TGTGCCACCAGTGACCCAGGGCGGGAGCTCTTTTTT
NA | TRBJ1-6 | TRBV3-1/TRBV3-2 | 14 | NA | CASGMGGKDSPLHF | TGTGCCAGCGGGATGGGGGGTAAAGATTCGCCCCTCCACTTT
few | TRBJ2-3 | TRBV5-1 | 16 | TRBD2 | CASSSTSGGSTDTQYF | TGCGCCAGCAGCTCAACTAGCGGGGGGAGCACAGATACGCAGTATTTT
NA | TRBJ1-1 | TRBV27 | 13 | NA | CASRQNRETEAFF | TGTGCCAGCAGGCAAAACAGGGAGACTGAAGCTTTCTTT
NA | TRBJ1-4 | TRBV5-1 | 13 | TRBD1 | CASSADRDEKLFF | TGCGCCAGCAGCGCAGACAGGGACGAAAAACTGTTTTTT
NA | TRBJ2-6 | TRBV5-4 | 19 | TRBD1 | CASSLGSRGPSSGANVLTF | TGTGCCAGCAGCTTGGGGAGTAGGGGGCCGAGCTCTGGGGCCAACGTCCTGACTTTC
NA | TRBJ1-2 | TRBV15 | 15 | NA | CATSSTQTSNYGYTF | TGTGCCACCAGCAGCACACAGACCTCTAACTATGGCTACACCTTC
NA | TRBJ1-5 | TRBV18 | 16 | NA | CASSPLGGARNQPQHF | TGTGCCAGCTCACCGCTAGGGGGTGCGCGTAATCAGCCCCAGCATTTT
NA | TRBJ2-5 | TRBV7-2 | 15 | NA | CASSSGGQAEETQYF | TGTGCCAGCAGCTCCGGGGGGCAGGCGGAGGAGACCCAGTACTTC
NA | TRBJ2-7 | TRBV10-2 | 16 | TRBD1 | CATSDRWGQGFHEQYF | TGCGCCACATCTGACCGCTGGGGACAGGGTTTCCACGAGCAGTACTTC
NA | TRBJ2-5 | TRBV14 | 16 | TRBD2 | CASSQGGTLDWKTQYF | TGTGCCAGCAGCCAGGGGGGGACGCTGGATTGGAAGACCCAGTACTTC
NA | TRBJ2-7 | TRBV4-1 | 15 | TRBD1 | CASSQEVRGLNEQYF | TGCGCCAGCAGCCAGGAAGTCAGGGGGCTCAACGAGCAGTACTTC
NA | TRBJ2-5 | TRBV2 | 11 | NA | CASSPRETQYF | TGTGCCAGCAGCCCCCGGGAGACCCAGTACTTC
NA | TRBJ2-1 | TRBV3-1/TRBV3-2 | 15 | TRBD2 | CASSQGLAGAYEQFF | TGTGCCAGCAGCCAAGGGCTAGCGGGAGCATACGAGCAGTTCTTC
NA | TRBJ2-7 | TRBV2 | 14 | TRBD1 | CASGEGQAPYEQYF | TGTGCCAGCGGCGAGGGACAGGCCCCCTACGAGCAGTACTTC
NA | TRBJ1-2 | TRBV27 | 16 | NA | CASSFDPVRSNYGYTF | TGTGCCAGCAGTTTTGATCCGGTGAGGTCCAACTATGGCTACACCTTC
NA | TRBJ1-1 | TRBV6-5 | 15 | TRBD1 | CASSSTGALETEAFF | TGTGCCAGCAGTAGCACAGGGGCACTAGAGACTGAAGCTTTCTTT
once | TRBJ2-6 | TRBV4-1 | 17 | TRBD1 | CASSLIQDRVGANVLTF | TGCGCCAGCAGCCTCATTCAGGACAGGGTCGGGGCCAACGTCCTGACTTTC
NA | TRBJ2-5 | TRBV28 | 16 | NA | CASSQWGGANQETQYF | TGTGCCAGCTCACAGTGGGGGGGGGCCAACCAAGAGACCCAGTACTTC
NA | TRBJ2-7 | TRBV3-1/TRBV3-2 | 13 | NA | CASSQAGRYEQYF | TGTGCCAGCAGCCAAGCGGGGAGGTACGAGCAGTACTTC
once | TRBJ1-5 | TRBV12-3/TRBV12-4 | 13 | NA | CASSLGGTGAQHF | TGTGCCAGCAGTTTGGGGGGGACTGGGGCCCAGCATTTT
NA | TRBJ2-1 | TRBV7-9 | 15 | NA | CASSPSGGSYNEQFF | TGTGCCAGCAGCCCCAGTGGCGGATCTTACAATGAGCAGTTCTTC
NA | TRBJ2-3 | TRBV6-5 | 16 | TRBD1 | CASSYTPDRGTDTQYF | TGTGCCAGCAGTTACACCCCGGACAGGGGCACAGATACGCAGTATTTT
NA | TRBJ1-1 | TRBV2 | 17 | TRBD1 | CASSVRPGGTMNTEAFF | TGTGCCAGCAGTGTACGTCCAGGGGGAACCATGAACACTGAAGCTTTCTTT
few | TRBJ1-1 | TRBV6-5 | 13 | NA | CASRGQKNTEAFF | TGTGCCAGCAGAGGACAGAAGAACACTGAAGCTTTCTTT
NA | TRBJ1-4 | TRBV2 | 13 | NA | CASGGDLNEKLFF | TGTGCCAGCGGGGGGGACCTAAATGAAAAACTGTTTTTT